The 18 T cell receptor beta chains presented below share a single source sample, sequenced in a study of identical twins. One entry per CDR3 protein, called by TCRdb with MiXCR from the 5' RACE reads. The table includes more than 1.5 million distinct CDR3 sequences, around a third detected once. Sequences were obtained from cord blood. Receptors originate from a newborn girl in good health.

This clonotype has a handful of counts. This chain uses TRBV15 with TRBJ2-1; D is uncertain. The J call is doubtful: the DNA matches TRBJ2-7 better. The CDR3 has 14 residues. Germline CDR1 and CDR2: LNHNV and YYDKDF (reference sequence). CDR3 sequence (DNA): TGTGCCACCAGCGGCCTGAGGTCCTACAATGAGCAGTACTTC. Amino acid sequence: CATSGLRSYNEQYF.

This chain uses TRBV2 with TRBJ2-1; TRBD2 matches at 10 bases. Germline CDR1 is SNHLY and CDR2 is FYNNEI. Germline trimming cut 6 bases from V and 7 bases from J; bases unmatched to any gene: 9. The CDR3 runs 15 residues. Here the CDR3 DNA reads TGTGCCAGCAGGGACAGCGGGGGGGTAAGAAATGAGCAGTTCTTC. It yields the protein CASRDSGGVRNEQFF. Drawing the rest from reference TRBV2 and TRBJ2-1, the complete variable domain is EPEVTQTPSHQVTQMGQEVILRCVPISNHLYFYWYRQILGQKVEFLVSFYNNEISEKSEIFDDQFSVERPDGSNFTLKIRSTKLEDSAMYFCASRDSGGVRNEQFFGPGTRLTVL.

This clonotype appeared many times. This chain connects TRBV12-3 or TRBV12-4 to TRBJ2-4; TRBD1 agrees at 8 bases. J gave up 0 bases and V 6 bases, and 16 bases lay outside the gene matches. This CDR3 contains 19 residues. This CDR3 is CASSQSRDRLGVAKNIQYF. The CDR3 nucleotides read TGTGCCAGCAGCCAGTCCCGGGACAGGTTGGGGGTAGCCAAAAACATTCAGTACTTC.

The chain links TRBV20-1 to TRBJ2-1; perhaps TRBD2 as D (5 bases). The germline V gene encodes CDR1 DFQATT and CDR2 SNEGSKA (reference sequence). This CDR3 spans 13 amino acids. Trimming removed 5 bases from V and 7 bases from J, with 15 bases in between. The CDR3 spells CSAGGLVRNEQFF. The CDR3 DNA reads as TGCAGTGCTGGAGGCCTAGTACGGAATGAGCAGTTCTTC.

The rearrangement links TRBV24-1 to TRBJ2-1; D remains ambiguous. The germline V and J ends were trimmed by 3 bases and 11 bases, with 13 bases remaining between them. Per germline, CDR1 KGHDR and CDR2 SFDVKD. The CDR3 loop spans 13 amino acids. For the CDR3, the DNA is TGTGCCACCAGTGATCCGAAGACGGAAAAGCAGTTCTTC. This codes for CATSDPKTEKQFF.

V usage is TRBV24-1 and J usage is TRBJ2-2, with 13 nucleotides matching TRBD2. The CDR3 consists of 14 residues. The germline V gene encodes CDR1 KGHDR and CDR2 SFDVKD. Losses at the gene ends were 9 bases for V and 5 bases for J; bases not matched to a gene: 2. CDR3 amino acids: CATGTSGITGELFF. CDR3 bases: TGTGCCACCGGGACTAGCGGGATAACCGGGGAGCTGTTTTTT.

The chain employs TRBV20-1 and TRBJ2-5; 12 bases fit TRBD2. V lost 0 bases, J lost 3 bases, and 8 bases stayed unmatched. The CDR3 loop spans 17 amino acids. Germline CDR1 reads DFQATT; CDR2 reads SNEGSKA (reference sequence). This chain's CDR3 is CSARDPLAGGLKETQYF. DNA for the CDR3: TGCAGTGCTAGAGATCCCCTAGCGGGAGGGCTAAAAGAGACCCAGTACTTC.

Remarks on this clonotype: The junction and the germline gene differ at one end; a read error may be behind it. The V and J genes are TRBV6-1 and TRBJ2-3, with 10 bases aligning to TRBD2. This CDR3 comprises 16 residues. The germline V gene has CDR1 MNHNS and CDR2 SASEGT. CDR3 bases: TGTGCCAGCAGGCAGAAAGCGGGGGGGTTCACAAATACGCAGTATTTT. It yields the protein CASRQKAGGFTNTQYF.

This chain connects TRBV4-1 to TRBJ2-1; 8 bases fit TRBD2. The trim removed 2 bases at V and 6 bases at J, leaving 12 bases unmatched. The length of the CDR3 is 17 residues. Per the germline V gene, CDR1 is MGHRA and CDR2 is YSYEKL. For the CDR3, the DNA is TGCGCCAGCAGCCAAAGAGGGGGGAGCGGGAGTTCCAATGAGCAGTTCTTC. Translating it yields CASSQRGGSGSSNEQFF.

This clonotype was recorded once. The CDR3 DNA sequence: TGTGCCAGCACCTACGGGACAGGGGTTAATTCACCCCTCCACTTT. Amino acids: CASTYGTGVNSPLHF. The chain joins TRBV6-5 to TRBJ1-6, with 10 bases that match TRBD1. From germline, CDR1 is MNHEY and CDR2 SVGAGI. CDR3 length: 15 residues. Germline trimming cut 7 bases from V and 6 bases from J; bases unmatched to any gene: 6.

This clonotype was detected a few times. The V and J genes are TRBV2 and TRBJ1-2; D is perhaps TRBD1 (5 bases). The CDR3 is made up of 16 amino acids. Germline CDR1 and CDR2: SNHLY and FYNNEI. Between the trimmed V and J ends, which lost 2 bases and 6 bases, there was a span of 19 bases. The CDR3 nucleotides are TGTGCCAGCAGTGAATCCCCGACAGCTAGGGTGGATGGCTACACCTTC. Translating it yields CASSESPTARVDGYTF.

V gene TRBV20-1 combines with J gene TRBJ2-3; maybe TRBD2 (6 bases). Per the germline V gene, CDR1 is DFQATT and CDR2 is SNEGSKA (reference sequence). The CDR3 has 15 amino acids. Trimming stripped 0 bases from V and 4 bases from J, with 14 bases between. CDR3 sequence (DNA): TGCAGTGCTAGAGATTTTCGGCGGGAATCAGATACGCAGTATTTT. Protein: CSARDFRRESDTQYF.

This sequence joins TRBV27 and TRBJ1-2; no reliable D call. V lost 5 bases and J 3 bases, leaving 13 bases between the germline ends. Per germline, CDR1 MNHEY and CDR2 SMNVEV (reference sequence). The CDR3 has 14 residues. CDR3 sequence (DNA): TGTGCCAGCAGTCCCAATCCGGTGTACTATGGCTACACCTTC. It codes for CASSPNPVYYGYTF.

This chain connects TRBV11-2 to TRBJ1-1; no clear D gene. Germline CDR1 and CDR2: SGHAT and FQNNGV. V lost 1 base to trimming and J lost 8 bases, with 8 bases between them. CDR3 size: 12 residues. CDR3 protein: CASSLATPEAFF. The CDR3 DNA is TGTGCCAGCAGCTTAGCTACACCAGAAGCTTTCTTT.

This clonotype came up a few times. The J gene is TRBJ1-2, the V gene TRBV20-1, with no clear D. Trimming cost V 5 bases and J 11 bases, with 6 bases left between them. CDR1 and CDR2 (germline): DFQATT, SNEGSKA (reference sequence). The CDR3 consists of 8 residues. For the CDR3, the DNA is TGCAGTGCTTCGGCTTACACCTTC. Translation: CSASAYTF.

V and J are TRBV12-5 and TRBJ2-1, with D tentatively TRBD1 or TRBD2 (6 bases each). Trimming shortened V by 0 bases and J by 4 bases, and 13 bases separated the two germline ends. Germline V gene lookup returns CDR1 LGHNT and CDR2 FRNRAP. The CDR3 is 16 residues long. CDR3 sequence: CASGLVRGGRYNEQFF. The CDR3 nucleotides read TGTGCTAGTGGTTTGGTTAGAGGGGGGCGATACAATGAGCAGTTCTTC.

V is TRBV5-1 and J is TRBJ1-1; unclear D gene. The CDR3 spans 13 residues. Germline V CDR1 and CDR2: SGHRS, YFSETQ. Trimming took 1 base from V and 7 from J, leaving 11 bases between them. The CDR3 sequence: CASSLRGEGEAFF. The CDR3, as DNA: TGCGCCAGCAGCTTGAGAGGTGAAGGTGAAGCTTTCTTT.

This sequence joins TRBV12-3 or TRBV12-4 and TRBJ1-5; D gene ambiguous. The V and J ends lost 5 bases and 2 bases respectively, with 10 bases between them. The CDR3 sequence is 14 residues long. CDR3 coding DNA: TGTGCCAGCAGTATACCGTATGGCAATCAGCCCCAGCATTTT. Encoded protein: CASSIPYGNQPQHF.